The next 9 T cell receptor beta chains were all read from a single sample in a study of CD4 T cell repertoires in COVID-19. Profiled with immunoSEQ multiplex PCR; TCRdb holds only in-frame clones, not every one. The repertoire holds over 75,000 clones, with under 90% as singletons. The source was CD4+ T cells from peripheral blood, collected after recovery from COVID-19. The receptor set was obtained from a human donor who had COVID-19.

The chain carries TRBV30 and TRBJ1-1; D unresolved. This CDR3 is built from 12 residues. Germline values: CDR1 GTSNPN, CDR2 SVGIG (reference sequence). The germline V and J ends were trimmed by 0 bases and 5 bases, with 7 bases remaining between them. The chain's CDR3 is CAWSVHGTEAFF. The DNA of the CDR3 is TGTGCCTGGAGTGTACACGGTACTGAAGCTTTCTTT.

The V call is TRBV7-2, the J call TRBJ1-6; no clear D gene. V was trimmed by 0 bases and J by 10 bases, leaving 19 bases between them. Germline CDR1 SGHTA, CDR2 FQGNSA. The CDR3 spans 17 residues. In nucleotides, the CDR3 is TGTGCCAGCAGCTTAGCCCAACCTCGAGGTACCCACTCACCCCTCCACTTT. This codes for CASSLAQPRGTHSPLHF. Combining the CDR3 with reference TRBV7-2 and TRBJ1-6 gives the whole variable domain GAGVSQSPSNKVTEKGKDVELRCDPISGHTALYWYRQSLGQGLEFLIYFQGNSAPDKSGLPSDRFSAERTGGSVSTLTIQRTQQEDSAVYLCASSLAQPRGTHSPLHFGNGTRLTVT.

The CDR3: CASSSATAYNEQFF. CDR3 nucleotide sequence: TGTGCCAGCAGCTCCGCGACAGCATACAATGAGCAGTTCTTC. The chain links TRBV7-9 to TRBJ2-1; maybe TRBD1 (5 bases). The CDR3 is 14 residues long. V lost 4 bases, J lost 4 bases, and 11 bases lay in between. Germline V lookup: CDR1 SEHNR, CDR2 FQNEAQ (reference sequence).

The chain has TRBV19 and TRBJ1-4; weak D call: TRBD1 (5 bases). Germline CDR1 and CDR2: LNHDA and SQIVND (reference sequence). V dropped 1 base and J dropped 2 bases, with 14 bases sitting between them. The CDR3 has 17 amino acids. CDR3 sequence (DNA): TGTGCCAGTAGTATAGTAAGGACACGGTCGACTAATGAAAAACTGTTTTTT. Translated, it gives CASSIVRTRSTNEKLFF.

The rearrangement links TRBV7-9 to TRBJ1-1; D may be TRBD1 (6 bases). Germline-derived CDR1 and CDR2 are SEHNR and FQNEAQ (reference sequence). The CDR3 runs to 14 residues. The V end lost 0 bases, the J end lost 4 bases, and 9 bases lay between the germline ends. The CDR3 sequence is CASSLAGAGTEAFF. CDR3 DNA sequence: TGTGCCAGCAGCTTAGCGGGGGCGGGCACTGAAGCTTTCTTT.

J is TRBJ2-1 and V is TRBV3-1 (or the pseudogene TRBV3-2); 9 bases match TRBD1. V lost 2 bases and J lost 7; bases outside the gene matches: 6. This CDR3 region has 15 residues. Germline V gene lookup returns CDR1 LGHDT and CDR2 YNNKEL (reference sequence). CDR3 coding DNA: TGTGCCAGCAGCCAAATTCAGACAGGGGGAAATGAGCAGTTCTTC. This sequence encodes CASSQIQTGGNEQFF.

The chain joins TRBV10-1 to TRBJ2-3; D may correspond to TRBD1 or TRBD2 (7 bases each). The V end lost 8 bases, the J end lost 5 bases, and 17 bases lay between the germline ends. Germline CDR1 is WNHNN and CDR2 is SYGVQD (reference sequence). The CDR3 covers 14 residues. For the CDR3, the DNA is TGCGCCAGCGGGGGGGACAGAATGCAAGATACGCAGTATTTT. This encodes CASGGDRMQDTQYF.

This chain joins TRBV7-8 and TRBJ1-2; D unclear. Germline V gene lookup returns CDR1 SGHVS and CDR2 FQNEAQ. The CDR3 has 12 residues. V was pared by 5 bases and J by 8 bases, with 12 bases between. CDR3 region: CASSPTTGGYTF. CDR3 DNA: TGTGCCAGCAGCCCAACCACGGGGGGCTACACCTTC.

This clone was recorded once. CDR3 bases: TGTGCCAGCAGTTTTAGGGGGAGGGAGACCCAGTACTTC. It translates to CASSFRGRETQYF. V and J are TRBV12-3 or TRBV12-4 and TRBJ2-5; D possibly matches TRBD1 or TRBD2 (6 bases each). The CDR3 length is 13 residues. The V gene lost 3 bases and the J gene lost 5 bases, with 10 bases spanning the gap.